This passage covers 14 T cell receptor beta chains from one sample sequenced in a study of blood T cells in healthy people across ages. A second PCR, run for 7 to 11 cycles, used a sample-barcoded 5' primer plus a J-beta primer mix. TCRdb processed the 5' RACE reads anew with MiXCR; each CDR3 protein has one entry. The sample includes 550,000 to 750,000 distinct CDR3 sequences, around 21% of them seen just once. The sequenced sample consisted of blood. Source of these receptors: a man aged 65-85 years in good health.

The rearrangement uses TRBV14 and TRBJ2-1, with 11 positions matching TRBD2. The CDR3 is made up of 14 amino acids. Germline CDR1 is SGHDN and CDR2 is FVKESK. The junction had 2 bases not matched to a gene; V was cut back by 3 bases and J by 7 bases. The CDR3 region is CASSHWTSGNEQFF. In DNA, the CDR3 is TGTGCCAGCAGCCATTGGACTAGCGGGAATGAGCAGTTCTTC.

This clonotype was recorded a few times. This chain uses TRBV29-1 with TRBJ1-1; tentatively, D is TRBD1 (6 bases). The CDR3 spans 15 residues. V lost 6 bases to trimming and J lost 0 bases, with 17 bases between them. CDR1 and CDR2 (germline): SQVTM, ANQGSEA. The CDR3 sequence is CSVKPRQAMNTEAFF. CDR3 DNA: TGCAGCGTGAAACCGAGACAGGCTATGAACACTGAAGCTTTCTTT.

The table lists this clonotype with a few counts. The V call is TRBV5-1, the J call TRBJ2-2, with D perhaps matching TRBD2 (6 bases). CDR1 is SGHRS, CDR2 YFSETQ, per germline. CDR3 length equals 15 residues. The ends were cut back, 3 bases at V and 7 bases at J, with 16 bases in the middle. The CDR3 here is CASSSRLERIGELFF. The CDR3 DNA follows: TGCGCCAGCAGCTCACGACTAGAGAGGATCGGGGAGCTGTTTTTT. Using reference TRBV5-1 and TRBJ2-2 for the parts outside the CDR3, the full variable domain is KAGVTQTPRYLIKTRGQQVTLSCSPISGHRSVSWYQQTPGQGLQFLFEYFSETQRNKGNFPGRFSGRQFSNSRSEMNVSTLELGDSALYLCASSSRLERIGELFFGEGSRLTVL.

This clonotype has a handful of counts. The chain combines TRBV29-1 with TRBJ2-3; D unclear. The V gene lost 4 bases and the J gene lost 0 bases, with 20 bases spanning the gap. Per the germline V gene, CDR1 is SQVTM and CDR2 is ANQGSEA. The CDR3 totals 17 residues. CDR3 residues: CSVANTWRNPSTDTQYF. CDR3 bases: TGCAGCGTTGCAAATACTTGGCGGAACCCTAGCACAGATACGCAGTATTTT.

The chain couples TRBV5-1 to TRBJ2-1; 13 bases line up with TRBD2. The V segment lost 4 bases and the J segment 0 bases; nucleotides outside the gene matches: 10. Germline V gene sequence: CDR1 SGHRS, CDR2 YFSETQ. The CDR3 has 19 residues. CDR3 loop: CASSRGLAGSTTSYNEQFF. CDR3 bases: TGCGCCAGCAGCAGGGGACTAGCGGGAAGCACTACCTCCTACAATGAGCAGTTCTTC.

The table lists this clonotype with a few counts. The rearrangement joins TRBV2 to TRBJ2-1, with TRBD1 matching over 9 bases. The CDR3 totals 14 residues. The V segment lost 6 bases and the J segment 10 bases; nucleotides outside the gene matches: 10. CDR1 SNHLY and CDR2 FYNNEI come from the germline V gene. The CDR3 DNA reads TGTGCCAGCAGCACGGGACAGGGAAATGAGGAGCAGTTCTTC. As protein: CASSTGQGNEEQFF.

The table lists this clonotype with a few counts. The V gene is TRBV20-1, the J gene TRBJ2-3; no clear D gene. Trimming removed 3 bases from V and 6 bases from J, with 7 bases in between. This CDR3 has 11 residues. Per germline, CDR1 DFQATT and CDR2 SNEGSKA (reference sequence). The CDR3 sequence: CSAREVDTQYF. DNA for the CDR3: TGCAGTGCTAGGGAAGTCGATACGCAGTATTTT.

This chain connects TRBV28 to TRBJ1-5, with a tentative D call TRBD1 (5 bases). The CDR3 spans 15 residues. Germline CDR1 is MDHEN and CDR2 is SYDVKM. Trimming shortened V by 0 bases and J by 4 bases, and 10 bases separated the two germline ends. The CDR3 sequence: CASSLWAGTNQPQHF. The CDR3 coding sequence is TGTGCCAGCAGTTTATGGGCGGGGACTAATCAGCCCCAGCATTTT.

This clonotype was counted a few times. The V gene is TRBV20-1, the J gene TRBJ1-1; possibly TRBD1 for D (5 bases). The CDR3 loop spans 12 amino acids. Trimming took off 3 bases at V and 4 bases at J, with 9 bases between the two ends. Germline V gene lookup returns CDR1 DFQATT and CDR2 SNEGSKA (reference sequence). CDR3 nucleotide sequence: TGCAGTGCTAGTACCAGGGCCACTGAAGCTTTCTTT. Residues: CSASTRATEAFF.

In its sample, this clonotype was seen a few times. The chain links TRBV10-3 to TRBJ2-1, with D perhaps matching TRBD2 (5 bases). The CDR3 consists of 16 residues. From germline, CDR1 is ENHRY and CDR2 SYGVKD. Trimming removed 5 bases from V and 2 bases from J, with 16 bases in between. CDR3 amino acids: CAISKSGPGAYNEQFF. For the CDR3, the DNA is TGTGCCATCAGTAAATCGGGTCCCGGGGCCTACAATGAGCAGTTCTTC.

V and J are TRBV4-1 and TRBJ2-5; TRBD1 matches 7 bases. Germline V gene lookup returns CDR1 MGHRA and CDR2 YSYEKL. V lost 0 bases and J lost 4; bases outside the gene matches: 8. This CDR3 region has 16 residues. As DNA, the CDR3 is TGCGCCAGCAGCCAAGAAATCGGACAGGTGGGAGAGACCCAGTACTTC. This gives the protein CASSQEIGQVGETQYF.

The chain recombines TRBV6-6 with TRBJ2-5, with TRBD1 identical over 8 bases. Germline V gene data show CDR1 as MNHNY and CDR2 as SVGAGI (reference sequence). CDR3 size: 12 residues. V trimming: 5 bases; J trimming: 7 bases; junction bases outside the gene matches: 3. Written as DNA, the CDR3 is TGTGCCAGCAGTCGAGACAGGGGGACCCAGTACTTC. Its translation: CASSRDRGTQYF.

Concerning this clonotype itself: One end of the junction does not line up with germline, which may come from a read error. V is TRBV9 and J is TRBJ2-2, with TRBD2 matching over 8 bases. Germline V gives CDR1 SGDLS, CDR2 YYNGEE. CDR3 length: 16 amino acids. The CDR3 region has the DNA TGTGCCAGCAGCGTAGTCGGGAGGGCCCCCACCGGGGGGCTGTTTTTT. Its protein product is CASSVVGRAPTGGLFF.

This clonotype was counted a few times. Here the CDR3 reads CASSFSRGKSGNTIYF. The CDR3 coding sequence is TGTGCCAGCAGCTTCTCGCGGGGAAAAAGTGGAAACACCATATATTTT. The genes are TRBV3-1 and TRBJ1-3; D unclear. Trimming cost V 5 bases and J 3 bases, with 17 bases left between them. The CDR3 spans 16 residues. Germline CDR1 and CDR2: LGHDT and YNNKEL (reference sequence).